This TCR beta chain was found in a study of shared clonotypes between healthy human individuals. TCRdb's table, derived via immunoSEQ multiplex PCR, lists solely in-frame clones and lacks some. This sample has 1,500,000 or so clones, with approximately 96% found just once. General study points: Compared with clonotypes that all four donors shared, non-shared clonotypes had lower generation probabilities.

The V end lost 1 base, the J end lost 11 bases, and 9 bases lay between the germline ends. The CDR3 sequence is 11 residues long. Germline V CDR1 and CDR2: SGHDT, YYEEEE. As for this clone: Its cognate antigen is unknown.

The TCR originated in a man aged 25 to 45 in good health. J is TRBJ1-1 and V is TRBV5-6; D gene uncertain. Input material: naive CD4+ T cells sorted from blood. Subset given: CD45RA+ positively selected. The CDR3 sequence: CASSLLGLAFF. The CDR3 DNA follows: TGTGCCAGCAGCTTGTTGGGCTTGGCTTTCTTT.